The clone carrying this T cell receptor (beta chain) appeared a few times. Its antigen is currently unknown. These data come from a study of beta chain features in type 1 diabetes. cDNA synthesis used the whole RNA isolate, giving expressed TCRB sequences. The repertoire was sequenced with immunoSEQ multiplex PCR; TCRdb's copy has only in-frame clones and lacks some. Among around 600,000 clones listed, around 12% were seen once. Points from the study as a whole: A pattern of fewer insertions and more deletions at VDJ junctions was seen in type 1 diabetes patients. Type 1 diabetes patients had moderately but significantly shorter TCRB CDR3s in all four CD4+ subsets.

Germline V lookup: CDR1 SGHTA, CDR2 FQGNSA. Trimming shortened V by 3 bases and J by 5 bases, and 13 bases separated the two germline ends. The CDR3 loop spans 14 amino acids. Sorted CD4+ subsets: naive, central memory, regulatory, stem cell-like memory (CD45RO/CCR7/CD25/CD127/CD95/CD27 panel). The chain combines TRBV7-2 with TRBJ2-5; either TRBD1 or TRBD2 may fit D (5 bases each). This TCR came from a man aged 25 to 40 with type 1 diabetes. Material: naive CD4+ T cells from blood. CDR3 nucleotides: TGTGCCAGCAGCTTTTGGTCGGGGACGGAGACCCAGTACTTC. Amino acids: CASSFWSGTETQYF.